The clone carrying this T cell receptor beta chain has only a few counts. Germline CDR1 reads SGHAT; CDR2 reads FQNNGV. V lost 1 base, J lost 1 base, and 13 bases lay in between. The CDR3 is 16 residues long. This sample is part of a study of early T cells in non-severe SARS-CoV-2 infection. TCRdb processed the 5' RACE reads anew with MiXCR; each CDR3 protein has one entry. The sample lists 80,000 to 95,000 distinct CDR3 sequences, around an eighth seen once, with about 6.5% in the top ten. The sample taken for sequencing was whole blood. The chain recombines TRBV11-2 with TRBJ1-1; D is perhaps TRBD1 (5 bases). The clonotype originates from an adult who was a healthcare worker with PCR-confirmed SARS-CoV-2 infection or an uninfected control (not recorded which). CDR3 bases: TGTGCCAGCAGCTTAGGAGCTTTCACAGGGAACACTGAAGCTTTCTTT. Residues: CASSLGAFTGNTEAFF.